The 32 T cell receptor beta chains given below trace back to one sample, sequenced in a study of T cells in localized non-small cell lung cancer. Sequenced by immunoSEQ multiplex PCR; TCRdb stores in-frame clones only, minus some. The sample records around 29,000 clones, 80% to 95% being singletons. The sample in question was peripheral blood, obtained before any cancer treatment. These receptors were obtained from a woman aged 35-75 years with stage I lung adenocarcinoma.

The chain employs TRBV11-2 and TRBJ1-2, with 11 bases matching TRBD1. J gave up 7 bases and V 5 bases, and 9 bases lay outside the gene matches. This CDR3 contains 15 residues. Germline CDR1 and CDR2: SGHAT and FQNNGV. The CDR3 coding sequence is TGTGCCAGCAGCAGTTCCGGGACAGGGGGTCGTGGCTACACCTTC. Encoded protein: CASSSSGTGGRGYTF.

The V gene is TRBV9, the J gene TRBJ2-1; weak D call: TRBD2 (5 bases). From germline, CDR1 is SGDLS and CDR2 YYNGEE. Trimming left V 0 bases short and J 4 bases short, with 11 bases between. This CDR3 spans 15 amino acids. Here the CDR3 reads CASSVDGRTYNEQFF. The CDR3 nucleotides read TGTGCCAGCAGCGTAGACGGGCGGACTTACAATGAGCAGTTCTTC.

The chain is built from TRBV18 and TRBJ1-1; D is unresolved. Germline lookup yields CDR1 KGHSH and CDR2 LQKENI. Trimming left V 2 bases short and J 1 base short, with 14 bases between. CDR3 size: 16 residues. The CDR3 loop reads CASSPTVVGANTEAFF. CDR3 coding DNA: TGTGCCAGCTCACCAACGGTAGTAGGCGCGAACACTGAAGCTTTCTTT.

The rearrangement links TRBV6-6 to TRBJ1-1, with D unclear. The germline V and J ends were trimmed by 6 bases and 2 bases, with 13 bases remaining between them. CDR1 and CDR2 (germline): MNHNY, SVGAGI (reference sequence). The CDR3 spans 14 residues. The CDR3 DNA reads as TGTGCCAGCAGCCCAGGTCCCGGAAACACTGAAGCTTTCTTT. It specifies CASSPGPGNTEAFF.

The chain uses TRBV5-6 and TRBJ2-5, with 9 nucleotides matching TRBD1. This CDR3 contains 14 residues. Germline CDR1 is SGHDT and CDR2 is YYEEEE. J lost 4 bases, V lost 3 bases, and 4 bases had no gene match. CDR3 region: CASSSRDRVETQYF. In DNA form, the CDR3 reads TGTGCCAGCAGCTCCCGGGACAGGGTAGAGACCCAGTACTTC.

The chain recombines TRBV7-9 with TRBJ1-1; TRBD1 is a possible D gene (6 bases). V dropped 5 bases and J dropped 7 bases, with 17 bases sitting between them. CDR3 length: 14 amino acids. CDR1 and CDR2 (germline): SEHNR, FQNEAQ (reference sequence). The CDR3 sequence is CASSLLNRAGEAFF. CDR3 coding DNA: TGTGCCAGCAGCCTATTAAACAGGGCTGGTGAAGCTTTCTTT. The complete variable domain, with remaining parts taken from reference TRBV7-9 and TRBJ1-1, reads DTGVSQNPRHKITKRGQNVTFRCDPISEHNRLYWYRQTLGQGPEFLTYFQNEAQLEKSRLLSDRFSAERPKGSFSTLEIQRTEQGDSAMYLCASSLLNRAGEAFFGQGTRLTVV.

This clone occurred once. In nucleotides, the CDR3 is TGCGCCAGCAGCCAAGGTATAGCTAATGAAAAACTGTTTTTT. Protein sequence: CASSQGIANEKLFF. This sequence joins TRBV4-3 and TRBJ1-4, with D uncertain. The germline V and J ends were trimmed by 1 base and 3 bases, with 6 bases remaining between them. CDR3 size: 14 residues. The germline gives CDR1 LGHNA, CDR2 YSLEER.

The rearrangement links TRBV9 to TRBJ2-3; no clear D gene. V shed 0 bases and J shed 5 bases, with 7 bases lying between them. Germline values: CDR1 SGDLS, CDR2 YYNGEE. This CDR3 comprises 13 residues. The CDR3 region has the DNA TGTGCCAGCAGCGTAGTTTCCCTAGATACGCAGTATTTT. Translation gives CASSVVSLDTQYF.

The genes are TRBV7-8 and TRBJ1-5; TRBD1 matches 11 bases. The CDR3 contains 16 residues. Germline V gene sequence: CDR1 SGHVS, CDR2 FQNEAQ. V shed 3 bases, J shed 4 bases, and the junction held 5 bases outside the gene matches. In nucleotides, the CDR3 is TGTGCCAGCAGCTTGGGACAGGGGGAGTGGAATCAGCCCCAGCATTTT. Amino acids: CASSLGQGEWNQPQHF.

The rearrangement joins TRBV6-6 to TRBJ1-5; 7 bases align to TRBD1. The germline V gene encodes CDR1 MNHNY and CDR2 SVGAGI (reference sequence). V shed 5 bases, J shed 1 base, and the junction held 5 bases outside the gene matches. CDR3 length equals 15 residues. The CDR3 region is CASSPGRGSNQPQHF. Here the CDR3 DNA reads TGTGCCAGCAGTCCCGGCAGGGGGAGCAATCAGCCCCAGCATTTT.

This chain connects TRBV5-4 to TRBJ2-7; a possible D gene is TRBD2 (6 bases). The CDR3 has 16 residues. CDR1 is SGHNT and CDR2 is YYREEE in the germline V gene (reference sequence). The ends were cut back, 3 bases at V and 3 bases at J, with 19 bases in the middle. CDR3 amino acids: CASSSTRDFGRYEQYF. The CDR3 nucleotides read TGTGCCAGCAGCTCCACCCGGGACTTTGGGCGCTACGAGCAGTACTTC.

The count of this clone is one. This chain joins TRBV5-6 and TRBJ1-1; D possibly corresponds to TRBD1 (6 bases). This CDR3 has 12 amino acids. Trimming left V 4 bases short and J 11 bases short, with 15 bases between. CDR1 is SGHDT and CDR2 is YYEEEE in the germline V gene. CDR3 amino acids: CASSPWGGAAFF. CDR3 nucleotide sequence: TGTGCCAGCAGCCCATGGGGGGGGGCCGCTTTCTTT.

The V and J genes are TRBV2 and TRBJ1-2; D perhaps matches TRBD1 (6 bases). This CDR3 comprises 14 residues. The germline V and J ends were trimmed by 6 bases and 4 bases, with 15 bases remaining between them. The germline V gene has CDR1 SNHLY and CDR2 FYNNEI. The chain's CDR3 is CASSGNRAGYGYTF. CDR3 sequence (DNA): TGTGCCAGCAGCGGTAACAGGGCAGGCTATGGCTACACCTTC.

This sequence joins TRBV5-1 and TRBJ2-3; unclear D gene. The germline V gene encodes CDR1 SGHRS and CDR2 YFSETQ. The V gene lost 4 bases and the J gene lost 5 bases, with 17 bases spanning the gap. The CDR3 has 15 residues. The CDR3 reads CASSPPVGDGDTQYF. In DNA form, the CDR3 reads TGCGCCAGCAGCCCCCCAGTAGGAGACGGAGATACGCAGTATTTT.

V and J are TRBV25-1 and TRBJ2-1, with a tentative D call TRBD2 (5 bases). Germline loops: CDR1 MGHDK, CDR2 SYGVNS. The V end lost 6 bases, the J end lost 12 bases, and 15 bases lay between the germline ends. The CDR3 covers 12 residues. CDR3 sequence: CASRSDGVGQFF. CDR3 coding DNA: TGTGCCAGCAGGTCAGACGGGGTGGGGCAGTTCTTC.

The chain has TRBV6-6 and TRBJ1-2; D ambiguous. The V gene's germline CDR1 is MNHNY and CDR2 SVGAGI (reference sequence). V shed 2 bases and J shed 8 bases, with 15 bases lying between them. The CDR3 spans 14 residues. DNA for the CDR3: TGTGCCAGCAGTTACCTCGATAAGGCGCGCGGCTACACCTTC. This translates into CASSYLDKARGYTF.

A single count supports this clone. The rearrangement joins TRBV4-3 to TRBJ1-4; 8 positions match TRBD1. Germline V lookup: CDR1 LGHNA, CDR2 YSLEER. The junction had 5 bases not matched to a gene; V was cut back by 0 bases and J by 5 bases. This CDR3 is 16 amino acids long. This CDR3 reads CASSQDRTGKNEKLFF. CDR3 nucleotides: TGCGCCAGCAGCCAAGACCGGACAGGGAAAAATGAAAAACTGTTTTTT.

This clone has a single count. A read error may produce the germline difference seen at one junction end. J is TRBJ1-3 and V is TRBV11-3; unclear D gene. CDR1 is SGHNT, CDR2 YENEEA, per germline. The CDR3 sequence is 14 residues long. CDR3 nucleotide sequence: TGTGCCAGCAGCTTAACTGGCCCTGGGAACACCATATATTTT. This translates into CASSLTGPGNTIYF.

V gene TRBV11-2 combines with J gene TRBJ1-2; 10 bases are a match to TRBD1. The V gene end was trimmed by 5 bases and the J gene end by 4 bases; junction bases not matched to a gene: 7. This CDR3 has 15 residues. CDR1 and CDR2 (germline): SGHAT, FQNNGV. Here the CDR3 DNA reads TGTGCCAGCAGCGGGGGGACAGGGGTTGCCTATGGCTACACCTTC. Translated: CASSGGTGVAYGYTF. The full variable domain, with the rest looked up from reference TRBV11-2 and TRBJ1-2, is EAGVAQSPRYKIIEKRQSVAFWCNPISGHATLYWYQQILGQGPKLLIQFQNNGVVDDSQLPKDRFSAERLKGVDSTLKIQPAKLEDSAVYLCASSGGTGVAYGYTFGSGTRLTVV.

The rearrangement links TRBV7-9 to TRBJ2-3; 8 bases map to TRBD2. Germline CDR1 is SEHNR and CDR2 is FQNEAQ (reference sequence). The CDR3 is made up of 16 amino acids. J lost 7 bases, V lost 4 bases, and 13 bases had no gene match. The CDR3 sequence: CASSSPGSGKRNTQYF. Written as DNA, the CDR3 is TGTGCCAGCAGCTCCCCGGGTAGCGGGAAGCGGAATACGCAGTATTTT.

The V gene is TRBV9, the J gene TRBJ1-6; 7 bases line up with TRBD1. Germline V lookup: CDR1 SGDLS, CDR2 YYNGEE. Trimming took 7 bases from V and 3 from J; bases not matched to a gene: 7. This CDR3 comprises 15 residues. The CDR3 loop reads CASGSPGGYNSPLHF. As DNA, the CDR3 is TGTGCCAGCGGGAGCCCAGGGGGCTATAATTCACCCCTCCACTTT.

The chain is built from TRBV6-1 and TRBJ1-1; TRBD1 matches 7 bases. V dropped 6 bases and J dropped 4; count of bases not matched to a gene: 8. Germline CDR1 MNHNS, CDR2 SASEGT. This CDR3 region has 14 residues. CDR3 protein: CASRDRSLSTEAFF. DNA for the CDR3: TGTGCCAGCAGGGACAGGTCCTTATCCACTGAAGCTTTCTTT.

The rearrangement joins TRBV7-9 to TRBJ2-7; 8 bases match TRBD1. Germline-derived CDR1 and CDR2 are SEHNR and FQNEAQ (reference sequence). J lost 3 bases, V lost 2 bases, and 6 bases had no gene match. The CDR3 loop spans 15 amino acids. CDR3 loop: CASSLPGQGGYEQYF. The CDR3 DNA sequence: TGTGCCAGCAGCTTACCAGGACAGGGCGGCTACGAGCAGTACTTC.

The chain is built from TRBV5-1 and TRBJ2-1, with a possible D match to TRBD2 (6 bases). The CDR3 loop spans 13 amino acids. Trimming took 5 bases from V and 7 from J, leaving 13 bases between them. The germline gives CDR1 SGHRS, CDR2 YFSETQ. CDR3 in DNA: TGCGCCAGCAGTCGGACTAATCAGAATGAGCAGTTCTTC. The encoded protein is CASSRTNQNEQFF. The full variable domain, completed using reference TRBV5-1 and TRBJ2-1, is KAGVTQTPRYLIKTRGQQVTLSCSPISGHRSVSWYQQTPGQGLQFLFEYFSETQRNKGNFPGRFSGRQFSNSRSEMNVSTLELGDSALYLCASSRTNQNEQFFGPGTRLTVL.

The chain carries TRBV7-6 and TRBJ2-1; TRBD2 is a possible D gene (5 bases). This CDR3 contains 15 residues. Trimming cost V 6 bases and J 2 bases, with 14 bases left between them. Germline lookup yields CDR1 SGHVS and CDR2 FNYEAQ. For the CDR3, the DNA is TGTGCCAGCAGGAAGGGAGATGGGACCTACAATGAGCAGTTCTTC. Its translation: CASRKGDGTYNEQFF.

The gene calls are TRBV19 and TRBJ1-2, with 7 positions matching TRBD1. The V gene end was trimmed by 6 bases and the J gene end by 0 bases; junction bases not matched to a gene: 7. Per the germline V gene, CDR1 is LNHDA and CDR2 is SQIVND (reference sequence). This CDR3 has 15 amino acids. The CDR3 DNA sequence: TGTGCCAGTAGCTCACAGGGGCGAGCTAACTATGGCTACACCTTC. Its translation: CASSSQGRANYGYTF.

This clone was observed once. The chain carries TRBV2 and TRBJ1-2, with D unresolved. CDR1 SNHLY and CDR2 FYNNEI come from the germline V gene. The CDR3 length is 8 residues. V shed 11 bases and J shed 7 bases, with 5 bases lying between them. DNA of the CDR3: TGTGCCGTCCTTGGCTACACCTTC. This translates into CAVLGYTF.

This chain links TRBV27 with TRBJ2-7; possible D gene TRBD1, 6 bases. Germline V gives CDR1 MNHEY, CDR2 SMNVEV (reference sequence). Between the trimmed V and J ends, which lost 4 bases and 6 bases, there was a span of 16 bases. This CDR3 region has 14 residues. The CDR3 here is CASSSQGSVGEQYF. The CDR3 region has the DNA TGTGCCAGCAGTTCACAGGGTTCCGTCGGCGAGCAGTACTTC.

This clone turned up a few times. This chain's CDR3 is CASSRLDRGGWDTEAFF. The CDR3 coding sequence is TGTGCCAGCAGCCGCCTCGACAGGGGAGGATGGGACACTGAAGCTTTCTTT. V and J are TRBV14 and TRBJ1-1, with 8 bases identical to TRBD1. Trimming took 4 bases from V and 3 from J; bases not matched to a gene: 13. This CDR3 region has 17 residues. Germline V gives CDR1 SGHDN, CDR2 FVKESK.

The chain joins TRBV10-2 to TRBJ1-6, with 9 nucleotides matching TRBD1. This CDR3 is 17 amino acids long. Trimming removed 6 bases from V and 5 bases from J; junction bases left unmatched: 11. Germline V gives CDR1 WSHSY, CDR2 SAAADI. The CDR3 reads CASSRPGTGSDNSPLHF. CDR3 bases: TGCGCCAGCAGCCGACCCGGGACAGGGTCAGATAATTCACCCCTCCACTTT.

V and J are TRBV7-9 and TRBJ1-5, with 7 bases lining up with TRBD1. J was trimmed by 4 bases and V by 4 bases; bases with no gene match: 7. The CDR3 runs to 15 residues. Germline V gene lookup returns CDR1 SEHNR and CDR2 FQNEAQ (reference sequence). CDR3 nucleotide sequence: TGTGCCAGCAGCTCTTGGGACAGTGAGAATCAGCCCCAGCATTTT. Amino acid sequence: CASSSWDSENQPQHF.

This clone was found a few times. The V and J genes are TRBV13 and TRBJ2-1; D possibly corresponds to TRBD1 (6 bases). CDR1 is PRHDT, CDR2 FYEKMQ, per germline (reference sequence). V was trimmed by 5 bases and J by 14 bases, leaving 13 bases between them. This CDR3 is built from 11 residues. The CDR3 DNA reads TGTGCCAGCAGCAGCCGACAGGCGGAGTTCTTC. Protein product: CASSSRQAEFF.